One sample yielded the 9 T cell receptor beta chains listed below, sequenced in a study of cytomegalovirus exposure and HLA in healthy donors. Profiling relied on immunoSEQ multiplex PCR, and the TCRdb table lists in-frame clones only, not all of them. The sample consists of about 220,000 clones, 75% to 95% of them appearing once. The sequenced material came from PBMCs. Receptors were obtained from a woman younger than 35 in good health and CMV-seronegative.

The chain employs TRBV30 and TRBJ1-1, with D unresolved. The germline V gene encodes CDR1 GTSNPN and CDR2 SVGIG (reference sequence). The CDR3 has 11 residues. V shed 3 bases and J shed 4 bases, with 6 bases lying between them. For the CDR3, the DNA is TGTGCCTGGAGACACCTCACTGAAGCTTTCTTT. Protein: CAWRHLTEAFF.

The chain links TRBV25-1 to TRBJ1-1, with unresolved D. V dropped 4 bases and J dropped 10 bases, with 10 bases sitting between them. The germline gives CDR1 MGHDK, CDR2 SYGVNS. This CDR3 region has 11 residues. CDR3 sequence reads: CASSASVLAFF. CDR3 bases: TGTGCCAGCAGTGCCTCAGTGCTAGCTTTCTTT.

The V and J genes are TRBV19 and TRBJ2-7, with D possibly TRBD2 on 5 matching bases. This CDR3 contains 14 residues. The germline V gene encodes CDR1 LNHDA and CDR2 SQIVND (reference sequence). With 1 base removed from V and 0 bases from J, the gap between germline ends came to 7 bases. CDR3 residues: CASSIGTFSYEQYF. The CDR3 bases are TGTGCCAGTAGTATAGGGACTTTCTCCTACGAGCAGTACTTC.

The CDR3 here is CASSTRTLFSGANVLTF. CDR3 bases: TGTGCCAGCAGTACCCGGACACTTTTCTCTGGGGCCAACGTCCTGACTTTC. The gene calls are TRBV27 and TRBJ2-6; D possibly corresponds to TRBD1 (5 bases). Germline lookup yields CDR1 MNHEY and CDR2 SMNVEV (reference sequence). Trimming shortened V by 5 bases and J by 0 bases, and 14 bases separated the two germline ends. The CDR3 is 17 residues long.

The rearrangement uses TRBV12-5 and TRBJ2-1; D is undetermined. V was cut by 1 base and J by 1 base, with 5 bases left in between. The germline V gene encodes CDR1 LGHNT and CDR2 FRNRAP. This CDR3 has 14 residues. The CDR3 DNA reads as TGTGCTAGTGGTTTGGAGAGGTCCTACAATGAGCAGTTCTTC. Protein sequence: CASGLERSYNEQFF.

The chain recombines TRBV5-1 with TRBJ1-2, with D maybe TRBD1 (6 bases). Trimming removed 0 bases from V and 3 bases from J, with 12 bases in between. Per the germline V gene, CDR1 is SGHRS and CDR2 is YFSETQ. This CDR3 is 15 amino acids long. The CDR3: CASSLAGGLDYGYTF. The CDR3 bases are TGCGCCAGCAGCTTGGCTGGGGGCTTGGACTATGGCTACACCTTC.

The chain is built from TRBV28 and TRBJ1-5, with D possibly TRBD1 on 5 matching bases. Trimming left V 8 bases short and J 6 bases short, with 26 bases between. Germline V gene data show CDR1 as MDHEN and CDR2 as SYDVKM. The length of the CDR3 is 17 residues. The CDR3 reads CASPPGGDGRGFQPQHF. CDR3 coding DNA: TGTGCCAGCCCCCCCGGCGGGGACGGGCGGGGGTTTCAGCCCCAGCATTTT.

The V call is TRBV27, the J call TRBJ1-1, with D maybe TRBD1 (6 bases). The CDR3 has 14 residues. CDR1 and CDR2 from the germline V gene are MNHEY and SMNVEV (reference sequence). V shed 3 bases and J shed 5 bases, with 13 bases lying between them. CDR3 nucleotides: TGTGCCAGCAGTTTCATTGGGAGGGGGACTGAAGCTTTCTTT. Encoded protein: CASSFIGRGTEAFF.

The chain carries TRBV9 and TRBJ2-6; 11 bases are a match to TRBD1. The CDR3 totals 18 residues. The germline V gene encodes CDR1 SGDLS and CDR2 YYNGEE. The junction had 5 bases not matched to a gene; V was cut back by 3 bases and J by 0 bases. CDR3 region: CASSADRGRGSGANVLTF. For the CDR3, the DNA is TGTGCCAGCAGCGCGGACAGGGGGCGAGGCTCTGGGGCCAACGTCCTGACTTTC.